One sample yielded the 10 T cell receptor beta chains listed below, sequenced in a study of blood T cells in healthy people across ages. A second PCR, run for about 7 to 11 cycles, used a sample-barcoded 5' primer plus a J-beta primer mix. TCRdb re-analysed the 5' RACE reads in MiXCR, keeping a single row per CDR3 protein. The sample has about a million distinct CDR3 sequences; about 48% are singletons. The sequenced sample consisted of blood. The receptor source for this set is a man aged 25-45 years in good health.

The genes are TRBV27 and TRBJ2-1; 14 bases agree with TRBD2. Matching the DNA end better, TRBJ2-7 makes the J call doubtful. CDR3 size: 17 residues. Per the germline V gene, CDR1 is MNHEY and CDR2 is SMNVEV (reference sequence). In nucleotides, the CDR3 is TGTGCCAGCAGTTTGGGACTAGCGGGGGACTCCTACAATGGGCAGTACTTC. As protein: CASSLGLAGDSYNGQYF.

This clonotype was recorded many times. The chain joins TRBV7-6 to TRBJ1-6, with D possibly being TRBD1 (6 bases). Trimming pared 5 bases from V and 7 bases from J, leaving 18 bases between. Germline lookup yields CDR1 SGHVS and CDR2 FNYEAQ. The CDR3 is 16 amino acids. The CDR3 nucleotides read TGTGCCAGCAGCCAAACAACCGACAGGCTAAATTCACCCCTCCACTTT. This sequence encodes CASSQTTDRLNSPLHF.

This clonotype was observed a handful of times. The chain carries TRBV11-3 and TRBJ2-7, with TRBD2 as a possible D gene (5 bases). This CDR3 contains 14 residues. V was trimmed by 6 bases and J by 3 bases, leaving 15 bases between them. The germline V gene encodes CDR1 SGHNT and CDR2 YENEEA. CDR3 protein: CASRDGPGYYEQYF. CDR3 nucleotide sequence: TGTGCCAGCAGAGACGGCCCGGGATACTACGAGCAGTACTTC.

The chain has TRBV3-1 and TRBJ2-3, with TRBD2 matching 8 bases. Germline CDR1 LGHDT, CDR2 YNNKEL (reference sequence). This CDR3 comprises 16 residues. The ends lost 0 bases at V and 7 bases at J; junction bases unmatched: 9. The DNA for the CDR3 is TGTGCCAGCAGCCAAGAGGTCTGGCGGGGGGCGCATACGCAGTATTTT. This gives the protein CASSQEVWRGAHTQYF.

This clonotype has just a few counts. This CDR3 is CSVPRVGFTETQYF. Here the CDR3 DNA reads TGCAGCGTCCCCCGGGTTGGATTTACGGAGACCCAGTACTTC. The genes are TRBV29-1 and TRBJ2-5; D is unresolved. The CDR3 extends over 14 amino acids. Germline CDR1 and CDR2: SQVTM and ANQGSEA. The V and J ends lost 6 bases and 5 bases respectively, with 19 bases between them.

On this clonotype itself: A read error may explain this, as a much larger clone is one base away. The chain recombines TRBV6-6 with TRBJ2-5; 7 nucleotides agree with TRBD1. J was trimmed by 11 bases and V by 6 bases; bases with no gene match: 18. CDR1 and CDR2 from the germline V gene are MNHNY and SVGAGI (reference sequence). The CDR3 totals 15 residues. The CDR3 DNA is TGTGCCAGCAGCAAGCCGGGACAGTGGGGGAATGAGCAGTACTTC. Protein: CASSKPGQWGNEQYF.

This clonotype occurred a few times. The rearrangement joins TRBV20-1 to TRBJ1-1; D call uncertain. The CDR3 runs 11 residues. Trimming took off 0 bases at V and 6 bases at J, with 5 bases between the two ends. Germline V gene data show CDR1 as DFQATT and CDR2 as SNEGSKA (reference sequence). CDR3 in amino acids: CSARDTAEAFF. CDR3 DNA sequence: TGCAGTGCTAGAGATACCGCTGAAGCTTTCTTT.

This clonotype appeared a few times. This sequence joins TRBV7-8 and TRBJ1-4; D uncertain. Germline loops: CDR1 SGHVS, CDR2 FQNEAQ. V was cut by 2 bases and J by 5 bases, with 9 bases left in between. The CDR3 sequence is 14 residues long. CDR3 protein: CASSLRRENEKLFF. The CDR3 bases are TGTGCCAGCAGCTTACGTCGGGAAAATGAAAAACTGTTTTTT.

The gene calls are TRBV25-1 and TRBJ2-3, with 10 bases fitting TRBD1. Germline V gene lookup returns CDR1 MGHDK and CDR2 SYGVNS. V trimming: 5 bases; J trimming: 3 bases; junction bases outside the gene matches: 5. The CDR3 consists of 15 residues. Here the CDR3 DNA reads TGTGCCAGCAGTAAGACAGGGGGCACGACAGATACGCAGTATTTT. This sequence encodes CASSKTGGTTDTQYF. The entire variable domain, with the rest obtained from reference TRBV25-1 and TRBJ2-3, is as follows: EADIYQTPRYLVIGTGKKITLECSQTMGHDKMYWYQQDPGMELHLIHYSYGVNSTEKGDLSSESTVSRIRTEHFPLTLESARPSHTSQYLCASSKTGGTTDTQYFGPGTRLTVL.

This clonotype was seen a few times. The chain has TRBV29-1 and TRBJ1-1; possible D gene TRBD1, 6 bases. V gave up 6 bases and J gave up 4 bases, with 18 bases separating them. The CDR3 contains 14 residues. In germline, CDR1 is SQVTM, CDR2 ANQGSEA. In nucleotides, the CDR3 is TGCAGCGTAGACCCCAGGGGCGGGGGCACTGAAGCTTTCTTT. It encodes CSVDPRGGGTEAFF.